A single TCR beta chain is shown here with its context. Its specificity is unknown. The sample belongs to a study of cytomegalovirus exposure and HLA in healthy donors. The study's findings and limits: Cytomegalovirus-associated status was assigned to about 170 TCR beta chains. While the bulk of TCR sequences proved rare, some public TCRs turned up in many donors. Reportedly, diagnosis of cytomegalovirus status by the classifier showed high specificity and sensitivity.

Libraries were prepared by immunoSEQ multiplex PCR; TCRdb keeps only in-frame clonotypes and omits some of them. This table holds about 220,000 clones, 87% found once. The CDR3 is 15 amino acids. Germline V gene sequence: CDR1 MNHEY, CDR2 SVGAGI. V trimming: 4 bases; J trimming: 0 bases; junction bases outside the gene matches: 5. The donors were in the approximately 130-subject validation cohort, distinct from the approximately 700-subject first cohort. This clonotype was sampled from a man aged 18-30 years in good health and CMV-seronegative. The specimen was PBMCs. The J gene is TRBJ1-1, the V gene TRBV6-5, with 7 bases that match TRBD1. CDR3 loop: CASSSTGNMNTEAFF. Written as DNA, the CDR3 is TGTGCCAGCAGTTCGACAGGGAACATGAACACTGAAGCTTTCTTT.